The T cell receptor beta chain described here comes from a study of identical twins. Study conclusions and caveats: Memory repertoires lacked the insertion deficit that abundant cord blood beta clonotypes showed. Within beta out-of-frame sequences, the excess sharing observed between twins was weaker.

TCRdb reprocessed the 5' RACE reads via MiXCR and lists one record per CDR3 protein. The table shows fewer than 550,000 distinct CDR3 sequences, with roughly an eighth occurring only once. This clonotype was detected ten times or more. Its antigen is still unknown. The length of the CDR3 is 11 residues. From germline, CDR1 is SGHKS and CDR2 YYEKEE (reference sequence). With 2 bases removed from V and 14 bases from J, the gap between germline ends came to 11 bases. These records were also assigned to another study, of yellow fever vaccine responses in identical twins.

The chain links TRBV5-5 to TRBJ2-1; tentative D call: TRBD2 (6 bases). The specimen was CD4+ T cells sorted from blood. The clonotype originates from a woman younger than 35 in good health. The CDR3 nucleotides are TGTGCCAGCAGCTTTGCGTGGGAGGAGTTCTTC. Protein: CASSFAWEEFF.